This T cell receptor (beta chain) was sequenced during a study of OX40 agonist ivuxolimab in advanced cancers. In the study overall: Patients receiving dose escalation had hepatocellular carcinoma, melanoma, renal cell or head and neck cancer.

V lost 4 bases and J 4 bases, leaving 17 bases between the germline ends. This CDR3 has 16 residues. Germline-derived CDR1 and CDR2 are MNHEY and SVGAGI. Clones were sequenced by immunoSEQ multiplex PCR, and TCRdb holds only the in-frame ones, with some missing. The table includes just over 95,000 clones, under 85% detected once. The sample here was CD4+ or CD8+ T cells sorted from blood, taken in a trial of the OX40 agonist ivuxolimab. V usage is TRBV6-5 and J usage is TRBJ2-1, with TRBD1 as a possible D gene (6 bases). This clonotype originated in an adult with an advanced solid tumor such as melanoma, head and neck, liver or kidney cancer. The chain's CDR3 is CASSSDLDSIYNEQFF. The CDR3, as DNA: TGTGCCAGCAGTTCAGACCTGGACAGCATTTACAATGAGCAGTTCTTC.